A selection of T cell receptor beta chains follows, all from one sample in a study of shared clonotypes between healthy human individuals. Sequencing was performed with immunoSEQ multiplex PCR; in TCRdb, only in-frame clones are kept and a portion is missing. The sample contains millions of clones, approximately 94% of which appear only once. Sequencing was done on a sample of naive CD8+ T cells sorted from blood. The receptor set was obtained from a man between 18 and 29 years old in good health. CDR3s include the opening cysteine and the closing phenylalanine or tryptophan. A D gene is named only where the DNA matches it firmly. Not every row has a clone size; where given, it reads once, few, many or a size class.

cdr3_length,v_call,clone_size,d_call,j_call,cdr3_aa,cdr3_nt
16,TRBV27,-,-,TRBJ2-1,CASSPLFSDAYNEQFF,TGTGCCAGCAGTCCCCTCTTTAGCGATGCCTACAATGAGCAGTTCTTC
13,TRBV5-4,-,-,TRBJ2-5,CASSLGDGETQYF,TGTGCCAGCAGCTTAGGGGACGGAGAGACCCAGTACTTC
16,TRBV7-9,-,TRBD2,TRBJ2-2,CASSPLAGASTGELFF,TGTGCCAGCAGCCCCTTAGCGGGAGCATCCACCGGGGAGCTGTTTTTT
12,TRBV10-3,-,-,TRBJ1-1,CAISGGETEAFF,TGTGCCATCAGTGGCGGGGAGACTGAAGCTTTCTTT
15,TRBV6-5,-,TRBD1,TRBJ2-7,CASSYPLQGADEQYF,TGTGCCAGCAGTTACCCGCTCCAGGGGGCGGACGAGCAGTACTTC
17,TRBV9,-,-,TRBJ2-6,CASSVGTVLSGANVLTF,TGTGCCAGCAGCGTCGGGACGGTCCTCTCTGGGGCCAACGTCCTGACTTTC
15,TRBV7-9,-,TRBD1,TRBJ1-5,CASSPLPQGARTQHF,TGTGCCAGCAGCCCACTCCCGCAGGGGGCCAGGACCCAGCATTTT
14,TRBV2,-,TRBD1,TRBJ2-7,CATGLGQGFYAQYF,TGTGCCACTGGGTTGGGACAGGGATTCTACGCGCAGTACTTC
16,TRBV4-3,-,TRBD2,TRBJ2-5,CASSQDYGRLGETQYF,TGCGCCAGCAGCCAAGATTACGGGAGGTTGGGAGAGACCCAGTACTTC
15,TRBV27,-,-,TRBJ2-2,CASSLRGGTPGELFF,TGTGCCAGCAGTTTACGTGGCGGGACCCCCGGGGAGCTGTTTTTT
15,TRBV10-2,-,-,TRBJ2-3,CASSEWVAGTDTQYF,TGCGCCAGCAGTGAGTGGGTCGCCGGCACAGATACGCAGTATTTT
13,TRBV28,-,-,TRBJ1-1,CASKGDMNTEAFF,TGTGCCAGCAAGGGGGACATGAACACTGAAGCTTTCTTT
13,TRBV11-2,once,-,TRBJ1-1,CASSLDLGAEAFF,TGTGCCAGCAGCTTAGATCTGGGGGCTGAAGCTTTCTTT
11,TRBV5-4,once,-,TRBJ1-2,CASIQGGGYTF,TGTGCCAGTATCCAGGGTGGAGGCTACACCTTC